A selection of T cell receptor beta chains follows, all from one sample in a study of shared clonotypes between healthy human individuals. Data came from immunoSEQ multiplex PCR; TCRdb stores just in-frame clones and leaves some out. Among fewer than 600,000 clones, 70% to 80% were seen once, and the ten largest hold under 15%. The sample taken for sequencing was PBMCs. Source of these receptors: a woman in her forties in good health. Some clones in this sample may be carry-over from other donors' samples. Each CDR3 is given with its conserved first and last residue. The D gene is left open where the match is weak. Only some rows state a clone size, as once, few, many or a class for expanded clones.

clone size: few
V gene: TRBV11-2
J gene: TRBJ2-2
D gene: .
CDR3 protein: CASSSFSLGSPELFF
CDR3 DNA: TGTGCCAGCAGTTCCTTCTCCCTGGGGAGCCCGGAGCTGTTTTTT

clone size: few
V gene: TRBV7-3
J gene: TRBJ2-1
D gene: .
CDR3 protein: CASSATNGGAQFF
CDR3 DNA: TGTGCCAGCAGCGCCACAAACGGGGGAGCCCAGTTCTTC

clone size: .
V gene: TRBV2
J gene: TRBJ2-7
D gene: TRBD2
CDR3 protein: CAGTSGYEQYF
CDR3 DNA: TGTGCCGGTACTAGCGGCTACGAGCAGTACTTC

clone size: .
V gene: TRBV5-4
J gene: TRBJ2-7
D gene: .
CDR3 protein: CASSLEGRAREQYF
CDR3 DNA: TGTGCCAGCAGCTTGGAAGGCAGGGCGAGGGAGCAGTACTTC

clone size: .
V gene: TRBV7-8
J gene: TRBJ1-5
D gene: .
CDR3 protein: CASSRQPRGPQHF
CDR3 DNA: TGTGCCAGCAGCCGACAACCCAGAGGGCCCCAGCATTTT

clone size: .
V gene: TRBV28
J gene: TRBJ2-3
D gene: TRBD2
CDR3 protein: CASPPSGREDTQYF
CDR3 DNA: TGTGCCAGCCCCCCTAGCGGGAGAGAGGATACGCAGTATTTT

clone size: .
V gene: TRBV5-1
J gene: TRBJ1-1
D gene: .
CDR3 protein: CASSKDTGNTEAFF
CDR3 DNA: TGCGCCAGCAGCAAGGACACGGGGAACACTGAAGCTTTCTTT

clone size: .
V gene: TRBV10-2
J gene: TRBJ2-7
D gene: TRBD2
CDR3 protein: CASTQGGAPYEQYF
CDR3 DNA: TGCGCCAGCACCCAGGGAGGGGCCCCCTACGAGCAGTACTTC

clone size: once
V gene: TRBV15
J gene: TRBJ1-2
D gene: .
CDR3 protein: CATSRPHGFSNYGYTF
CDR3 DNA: TGTGCCACCAGCAGACCCCATGGGTTTTCTAACTATGGCTACACCTTC

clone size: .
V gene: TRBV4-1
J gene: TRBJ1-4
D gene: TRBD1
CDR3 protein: CASSRSGTRGTATNEKLFF
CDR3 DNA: TGCGCCAGCAGCCGATCCGGGACAAGGGGGACAGCAACTAATGAAAAACTGTTTTTT

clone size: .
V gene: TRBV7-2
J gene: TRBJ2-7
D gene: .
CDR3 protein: CASSLLVFGEQYF
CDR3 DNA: TGTGCCAGCAGCTTACTGGTATTCGGGGAGCAGTACTTC

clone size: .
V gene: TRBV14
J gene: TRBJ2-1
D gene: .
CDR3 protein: CASSQDWVGHNEQFF
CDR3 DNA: TGTGCCAGCAGCCAAGATTGGGTTGGGCACAATGAGCAGTTCTTC

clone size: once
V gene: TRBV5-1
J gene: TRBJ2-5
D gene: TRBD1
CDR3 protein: CASSLGGTAQYF
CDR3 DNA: TGCGCCAGCAGCTTGGGGGGGACAGCCCAGTACTTC

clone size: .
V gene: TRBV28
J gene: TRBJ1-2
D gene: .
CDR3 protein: CASSRPGSYGYTF
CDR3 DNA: TGTGCCAGCAGTCGCCCCGGGAGCTATGGCTACACCTTC

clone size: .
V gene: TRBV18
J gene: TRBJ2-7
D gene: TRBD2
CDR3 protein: CASSPTSGRTGEQYF
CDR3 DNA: TGTGCCAGCTCACCGACTAGCGGGAGGACCGGCGAGCAGTACTTC

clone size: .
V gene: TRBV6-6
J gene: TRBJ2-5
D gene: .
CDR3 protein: CASISSAGSEEQYF
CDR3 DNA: TGTGCCAGCATCAGTTCGGCAGGGAGTGAAGAGCAGTACTTC

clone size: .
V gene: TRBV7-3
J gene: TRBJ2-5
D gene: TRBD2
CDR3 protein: CASSLSGTSGETQYF
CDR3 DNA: TGTGCCAGCAGCTTAAGTGGGACTAGCGGGGAGACCCAGTACTTC

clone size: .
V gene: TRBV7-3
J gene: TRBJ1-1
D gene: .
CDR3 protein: CASSVGPSFTEAFF
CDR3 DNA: TGTGCCAGCAGCGTCGGGCCCAGTTTCACTGAAGCTTTCTTT

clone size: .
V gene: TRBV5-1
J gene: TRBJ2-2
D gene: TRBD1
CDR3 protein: CASSLETGGNTGELFF
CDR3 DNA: TGCGCCAGCAGCTTGGAGACAGGGGGGAACACCGGGGAGCTGTTTTTT

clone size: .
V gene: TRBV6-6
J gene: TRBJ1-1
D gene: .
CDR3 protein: CASSYSSRGVRTEAFF
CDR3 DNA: TGTGCCAGCAGTTACTCGAGTCGGGGAGTGAGGACTGAAGCTTTCTTT

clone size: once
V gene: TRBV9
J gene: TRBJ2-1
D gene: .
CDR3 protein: CAPRNEQFF
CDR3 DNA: TGTGCCCCGCGCAATGAGCAGTTCTTC

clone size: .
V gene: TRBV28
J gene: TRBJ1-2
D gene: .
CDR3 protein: CASSLPRSYGYTF
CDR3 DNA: TGTGCCAGCAGTTTACCGCGGAGCTATGGCTACACCTTC

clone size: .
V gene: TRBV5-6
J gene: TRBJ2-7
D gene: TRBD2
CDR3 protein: CASSGPTSGTSYEQYF
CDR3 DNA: TGTGCCAGCAGCGGGCCGACTAGCGGGACTTCCTACGAGCAGTACTTC

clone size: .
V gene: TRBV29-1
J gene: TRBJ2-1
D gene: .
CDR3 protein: CSVVGIAGNEQFF
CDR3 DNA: TGCAGCGTTGTCGGGATAGCAGGCAATGAGCAGTTCTTC

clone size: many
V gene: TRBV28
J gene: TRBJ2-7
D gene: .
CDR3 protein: CASSLLRESLVNEQYF
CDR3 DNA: TGTGCCAGCAGTTTACTCCGGGAGTCCCTCGTTAACGAGCAGTACTTC

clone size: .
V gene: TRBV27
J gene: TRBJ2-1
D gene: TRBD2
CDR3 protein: CASSPFGLAGYNEQFF
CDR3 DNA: TGTGCCAGCAGTCCCTTCGGACTAGCGGGCTACAATGAGCAGTTCTTC

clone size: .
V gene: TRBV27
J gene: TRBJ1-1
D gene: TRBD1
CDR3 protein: CASSRGQLNTEAFF
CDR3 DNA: TGTGCCAGCAGTAGGGGACAGCTGAACACTGAAGCTTTCTTT